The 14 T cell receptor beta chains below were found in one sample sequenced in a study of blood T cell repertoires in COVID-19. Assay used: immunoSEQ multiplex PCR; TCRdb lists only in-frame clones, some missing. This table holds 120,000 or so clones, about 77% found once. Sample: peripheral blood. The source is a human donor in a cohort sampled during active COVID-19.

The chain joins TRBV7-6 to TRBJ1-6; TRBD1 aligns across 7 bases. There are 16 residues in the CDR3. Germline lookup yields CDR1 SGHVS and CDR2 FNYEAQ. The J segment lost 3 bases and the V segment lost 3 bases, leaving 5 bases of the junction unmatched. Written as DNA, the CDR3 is TGTGCCAGCAGCTTGCGGACAGGAGGCTATAATTCACCCCTCCACTTT. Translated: CASSLRTGGYNSPLHF.

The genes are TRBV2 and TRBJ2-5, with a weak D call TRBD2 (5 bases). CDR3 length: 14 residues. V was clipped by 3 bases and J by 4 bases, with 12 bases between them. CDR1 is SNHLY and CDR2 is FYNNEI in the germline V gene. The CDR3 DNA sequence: TGTGCCAGCAGTGATGTTAGAGGGAGAGAGACCCAGTACTTC. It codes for CASSDVRGRETQYF.

CDR3 sequence (DNA): TGTGCCAGCAGGGGGGGACAGGGACAGGTTTCCTACGAGCAGTACTTC. Residues: CASRGGQGQVSYEQYF. The chain has TRBV28 and TRBJ2-7; 9 positions match TRBD1. V shed 6 bases and J 1 base; nucleotides not matched to a gene: 10. This CDR3 contains 16 residues. Germline V gives CDR1 MDHEN, CDR2 SYDVKM.

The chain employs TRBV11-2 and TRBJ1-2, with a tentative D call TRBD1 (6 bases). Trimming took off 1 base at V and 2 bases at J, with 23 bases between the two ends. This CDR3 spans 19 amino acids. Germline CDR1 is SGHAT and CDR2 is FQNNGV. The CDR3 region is CASSLVLPQPGHRNYGYTF. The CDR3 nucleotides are TGTGCCAGCAGCTTAGTTTTACCACAACCGGGACATCGGAACTATGGCTACACCTTC.

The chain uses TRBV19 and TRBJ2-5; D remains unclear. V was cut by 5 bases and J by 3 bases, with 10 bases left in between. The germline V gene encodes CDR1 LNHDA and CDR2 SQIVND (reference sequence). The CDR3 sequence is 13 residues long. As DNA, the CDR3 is TGTGCCAGTAGTGAGGCGCATGAAGAGACCCAGTACTTC. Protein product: CASSEAHEETQYF.

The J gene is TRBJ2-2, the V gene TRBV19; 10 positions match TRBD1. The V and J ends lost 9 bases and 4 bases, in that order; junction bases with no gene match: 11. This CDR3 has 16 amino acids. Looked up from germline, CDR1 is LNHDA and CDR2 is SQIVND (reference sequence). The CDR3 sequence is CASVGTGVVATGELFF. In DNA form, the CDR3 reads TGTGCCAGCGTTGGGACAGGGGTCGTAGCCACCGGGGAGCTGTTTTTT.

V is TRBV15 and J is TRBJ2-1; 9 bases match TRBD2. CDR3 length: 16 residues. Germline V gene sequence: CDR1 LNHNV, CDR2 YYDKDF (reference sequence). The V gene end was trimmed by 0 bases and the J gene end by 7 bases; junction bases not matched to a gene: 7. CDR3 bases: TGTGCCACCAGCAGAGATCGCGGGAGGGGTATGAATGAGCAGTTCTTC. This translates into CATSRDRGRGMNEQFF.

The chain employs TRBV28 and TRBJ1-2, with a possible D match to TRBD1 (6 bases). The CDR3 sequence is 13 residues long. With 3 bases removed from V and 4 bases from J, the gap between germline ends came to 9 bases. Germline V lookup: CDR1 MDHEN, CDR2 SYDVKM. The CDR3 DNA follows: TGTGCCAGCAGTTTCAAACAGGGCTATGGCTACACCTTC. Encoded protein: CASSFKQGYGYTF.

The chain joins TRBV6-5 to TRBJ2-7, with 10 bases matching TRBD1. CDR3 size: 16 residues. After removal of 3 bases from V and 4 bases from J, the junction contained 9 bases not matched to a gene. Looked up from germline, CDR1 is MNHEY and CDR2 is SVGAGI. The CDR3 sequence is CASSYARPGQGYEQYF. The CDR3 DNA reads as TGTGCCAGCAGTTATGCTCGGCCGGGACAGGGGTACGAGCAGTACTTC.

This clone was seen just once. CDR3 sequence: CASRYRVGETQYF. The CDR3 bases are TGTGCCAGCAGATACAGGGTTGGAGAGACCCAGTACTTC. This chain uses TRBV27 with TRBJ2-5; a weak D match, TRBD1 (6 bases). The CDR3 runs 13 residues. The germline V gene has CDR1 MNHEY and CDR2 SMNVEV (reference sequence). Trimming left V 6 bases short and J 4 bases short, with 12 bases between.

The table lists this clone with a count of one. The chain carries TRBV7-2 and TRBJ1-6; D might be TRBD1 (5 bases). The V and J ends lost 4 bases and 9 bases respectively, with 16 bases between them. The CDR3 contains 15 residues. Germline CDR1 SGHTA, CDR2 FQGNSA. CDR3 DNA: TGTGCCAGCAGCTCGAAGGATTGGAGGGGTTCACCCCTCCACTTT. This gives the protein CASSSKDWRGSPLHF.

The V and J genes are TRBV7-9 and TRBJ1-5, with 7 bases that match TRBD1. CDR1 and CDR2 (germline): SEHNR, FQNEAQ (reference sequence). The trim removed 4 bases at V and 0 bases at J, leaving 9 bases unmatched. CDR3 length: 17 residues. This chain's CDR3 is CASSSDRSTDSNQPQHF. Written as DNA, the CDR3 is TGTGCCAGCAGCTCGGACAGGAGCACCGATAGCAATCAGCCCCAGCATTTT.

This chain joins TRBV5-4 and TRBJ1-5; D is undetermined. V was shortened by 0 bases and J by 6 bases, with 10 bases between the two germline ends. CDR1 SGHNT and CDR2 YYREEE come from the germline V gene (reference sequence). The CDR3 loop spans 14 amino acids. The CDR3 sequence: CASSLAPRGQPQHF. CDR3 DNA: TGTGCCAGCAGCTTGGCCCCACGGGGTCAGCCCCAGCATTTT. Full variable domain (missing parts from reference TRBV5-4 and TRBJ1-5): ETGVTQSPTHLIKTRGQQVTLRCSSQSGHNTVSWYQQALGQGPQFIFQYYREEENGRGNFPPRFSGLQFPNYSSELNVNALELDDSALYLCASSLAPRGQPQHFGDGTRLSIL.

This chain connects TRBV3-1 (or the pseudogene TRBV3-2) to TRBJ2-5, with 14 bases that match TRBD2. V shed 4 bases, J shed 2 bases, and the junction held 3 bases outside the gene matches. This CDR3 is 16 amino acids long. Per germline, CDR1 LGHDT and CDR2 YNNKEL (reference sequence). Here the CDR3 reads CASSLGLAGGQETQYF. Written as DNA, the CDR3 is TGTGCCAGCAGCCTCGGACTAGCGGGGGGTCAAGAGACCCAGTACTTC.